The next 7 T cell receptor beta chains were all read from a single sample in a study of CD8 T cells in ankylosing spondylitis. TCRdb re-derived calls from the 5' RACE reads in MiXCR, one entry per CDR3 protein. The table lists approximately 200,000 distinct CDR3 sequences, 9.5% to 15% of them singletons. Specimen: blood, either unsorted or a sorted T cell fraction (not recorded which). These receptors all stem from a male donor with ankylosing spondylitis or in good health (not recorded which).

This clonotype was detected only a few times. The chain uses TRBV9 and TRBJ1-1; D is unresolved. The CDR3 consists of 16 residues. Trimming stripped 4 bases from V and 5 bases from J, with 21 bases between. Germline V lookup: CDR1 SGDLS, CDR2 YYNGEE. CDR3 loop: CASSSKVGLVSTEAFF. The CDR3 coding sequence is TGTGCCAGCAGCTCTAAGGTGGGTCTCGTCTCAACTGAAGCTTTCTTT.

In this sample, this clonotype turned up a few times. The chain is built from TRBV6-5 and TRBJ1-6; 7 bases fit TRBD1. With 2 bases clipped from V and 7 bases from J, the junction kept 11 bases outside the gene matches. CDR1 is MNHEY, CDR2 SVGAGI, per germline. This CDR3 comprises 17 residues. The CDR3 loop reads CASSYDLPDRLNSPLHF. The CDR3 DNA reads as TGTGCCAGCAGTTACGACCTCCCGGACAGGTTAAATTCACCCCTCCACTTT.

This clonotype was counted only a few times. The chain joins TRBV3-1 to TRBJ2-1, with 7 positions matching TRBD1. The CDR3 totals 14 residues. Germline CDR1 and CDR2: LGHDT and YNNKEL (reference sequence). The J segment lost 9 bases and the V segment lost 1 base, leaving 6 bases of the junction unmatched. CDR3 sequence (DNA): TGTGCCAGCAGCCAAGTTACAGGGGCCGGTGAGCAGTTCTTC. The encoded protein is CASSQVTGAGEQFF.

This clonotype was found a few times. This chain uses TRBV6-2 or TRBV6-3 with TRBJ2-1; 10 positions agree with TRBD2. Germline CDR1 MNHEY, CDR2 SVGEGT. The CDR3 runs to 15 residues. With 6 bases clipped from V and 4 bases from J, the junction kept 6 bases outside the gene matches. The CDR3: CASRQTSGTYNEQFF. CDR3 DNA: TGTGCCAGCAGACAAACTAGCGGGACTTACAATGAGCAGTTCTTC.

The V and J genes are TRBV5-1 and TRBJ1-6; no definite D call. This CDR3 contains 14 residues. The germline gives CDR1 SGHRS, CDR2 YFSETQ. With 1 base removed from V and 7 bases from J, the gap between germline ends came to 9 bases. In DNA form, the CDR3 reads TGCGCCAGCAGCTTGAGCAGAGACAATTCACCCCTCCACTTT. It specifies CASSLSRDNSPLHF.

This rearrangement joins TRBV12-3 or TRBV12-4 to TRBJ2-1, with TRBD2 as a possible D gene (5 bases). The V and J ends lost 3 bases and 8 bases respectively, with 8 bases between them. The CDR3 spans 12 residues. This chain's CDR3 is CASSFGIDEQFF. In DNA, the CDR3 is TGTGCCAGCAGTTTCGGGATTGATGAGCAGTTCTTC.

V and J are TRBV12-3 or TRBV12-4 and TRBJ2-1, with D perhaps assigned TRBD1 or TRBD2 (6 bases each). This CDR3 has 17 amino acids. V was pared by 1 base and J by 7 bases, with 20 bases between. The CDR3 loop reads CASSLGHGGPLWNEQFF. The CDR3 DNA sequence: TGTGCCAGCAGTTTAGGGCACGGGGGCCCCCTTTGGAATGAGCAGTTCTTC.